The clone carrying this T cell receptor (beta chain) appeared many times. As yet, its antigen is unknown. This entry is derived from a study of CD8 T cells in ankylosing spondylitis. This CDR3 spans 14 amino acids. Germline-derived CDR1 and CDR2 are SGHRS and YFSETQ. V was trimmed by 2 bases and J by 2 bases, leaving 10 bases between them. Study-level results: Made up of several highly homologous variants, a TCR beta motif appeared characteristic of ankylosing spondylitis blood.

In TCRdb, the 5' RACE reads were re-called with MiXCR into one record per CDR3 protein. The profile shows 300,000 to 350,000 distinct CDR3 sequences, approximately 14% of them singletons. The chain combines TRBV5-1 with TRBJ2-5, with D perhaps matching TRBD1 (6 bases). This sequence originates from a male donor with ankylosing spondylitis or in good health (not recorded which). The sequencing input was blood, either unsorted or a sorted T cell fraction (not recorded which). The CDR3 protein is CASSLIQGQETQYF. CDR3 DNA sequence: TGCGCCAGCAGCTTAATACAGGGACAAGAGACCCAGTACTTC.